Listed here are 16 T cell receptor beta chains from one sample, sequenced in a study of vaccination and CD4 T cells after COVID-19. No antigen has been identified for these receptors. With the Oncomine TCR Beta short-read assay, DNA from cultured CD4+ T cells was sequenced. TCRdb analysed the PCR reads with MiXCR anew, one entry per CDR3 protein. The data show 20,000 to 25,000 distinct CDR3 sequences, with around two fifths seen just once and 5% held by the top ten. Stated treatment: approximately 9-day PBMC culture with coronavirus spike peptide pools or control peptides (ViraFEST assay). The sample here was CD4+ T cells from blood, cultured in vitro, taken before SARS-CoV-2 vaccination. The receptors were sampled from a human donor who had recovered from COVID-19.

CDR3 in amino acids: CASRGRLAVTDTQYF. CDR3 DNA sequence: TGTGCCAGCAGGGGAAGACTAGCGGTGACAGATACGCAGTATTTT. The chain carries TRBV2 and TRBJ2-3; 9 bases are a match to TRBD2. Germline assignment: CDR1 SNHLY and CDR2 FYNNEI. CDR3 length: 15 residues. The J segment lost 3 bases and the V segment lost 6 bases, leaving 7 bases of the junction unmatched.

The table lists this clonotype with a few counts. The gene calls are TRBV7-9 and TRBJ2-7; the match to TRBD2 covers 13 bases. J lost 3 bases, V lost 1 base, and 6 bases had no gene match. Per germline, CDR1 SEHNR and CDR2 FQNEAQ (reference sequence). This CDR3 region has 17 residues. CDR3 sequence (DNA): TGTGCCAGCAGCTTAGGACTAGCGGGAGGTCCCGTCTACGAGCAGTACTTC. The encoded protein is CASSLGLAGGPVYEQYF.

This rearrangement joins TRBV2 to TRBJ2-3; D is perhaps TRBD2 (6 bases). The CDR3 sequence is 12 residues long. The V gene's germline CDR1 is SNHLY and CDR2 FYNNEI. V shed 3 bases and J shed 6 bases, with 7 bases lying between them. This CDR3 reads CASSDRGDTQYF. In DNA form, the CDR3 reads TGTGCCAGCAGTGATCGGGGGGATACGCAGTATTTT.

This clonotype was found a few times. The chain links TRBV7-3 to TRBJ1-6, with unresolved D. The CDR3 totals 13 residues. The V end lost 8 bases, the J end lost 9 bases, and 14 bases lay between the germline ends. The germline CDR1 and CDR2 sequences are SGHTA and FQGTGA. CDR3 in DNA: TGTGCCAGCGCAAGGCAGGAAGGTTCACCCCTCCACTTT. Its protein product is CASARQEGSPLHF.

To note about this clonotype: Germline and junction disagree at one end, which may indicate a read error. The chain combines TRBV30 with TRBJ1-1; TRBD1 agrees at 7 bases. The CDR3 contains 11 residues. Germline V gene sequence: CDR1 GTSNPN, CDR2 SVGIG (reference sequence). The CDR3 protein is CARSVRDSPLF. DNA of the CDR3: TGTGCCCGGAGTGTACGGGACAGTCCTCTCTTT.

The chain has TRBV4-3 and TRBJ1-2; D is uncertain. The CDR3 totals 14 residues. Trimming removed 0 bases from V and 2 bases from J, with 7 bases in between. CDR1 is LGHNA, CDR2 YSLEER, per germline. Written as DNA, the CDR3 is TGCGCCAGCAGCCAAGAGACGAGGAACTATGGCTACACCTTC. Protein sequence: CASSQETRNYGYTF.

This clonotype was found a few times. CDR3 nucleotide sequence: TGTGCCAGCAGCCTAAGACCGCGGGGGGTCTACGAGCAGTACTTC. It codes for CASSLRPRGVYEQYF. This rearrangement joins TRBV7-2 to TRBJ2-7; 8 bases are a match to TRBD2. Germline trimming cut 5 bases from V and 3 bases from J; bases unmatched to any gene: 9. The CDR3 has 15 residues. Germline lookup yields CDR1 SGHTA and CDR2 FQGNSA.

The J gene is TRBJ2-7, the V gene TRBV4-2; D possibly matches TRBD1 or TRBD2 (5 bases each). CDR3 length equals 15 residues. Germline assignment: CDR1 LGHNA and CDR2 YNFKEQ. V gave up 0 bases and J gave up 3 bases, with 12 bases separating them. DNA for the CDR3: TGTGCCAGCAGCCAAGATAGGGGTGGGGGCTACGAGCAGTACTTC. Translation: CASSQDRGGGYEQYF.

The chain is built from TRBV9 and TRBJ1-1, with 10 bases that match TRBD1. Germline V CDR1 and CDR2: SGDLS, YYNGEE. J was trimmed by 0 bases and V by 0 bases; bases with no gene match: 2. This CDR3 region has 16 residues. The CDR3 bases are TGTGCCAGCAGCGTAGCGACAGGGGGCCTGAACACTGAAGCTTTCTTT. Its protein product is CASSVATGGLNTEAFF.

The chain employs TRBV20-1 and TRBJ2-5; D is undetermined. The CDR3 runs 12 residues. The V and J ends lost 3 bases and 1 base respectively, with 6 bases between them. Germline loops: CDR1 DFQATT, CDR2 SNEGSKA (reference sequence). CDR3 protein: CSASTLQETQYF. DNA for the CDR3: TGCAGTGCTAGTACTCTCCAAGAGACCCAGTACTTC.

The chain carries TRBV7-2 and TRBJ1-1, with a weak D call TRBD1 (6 bases). Germline V gene data show CDR1 as SGHTA and CDR2 as FQGNSA. V dropped 7 bases and J dropped 2 bases, with 14 bases sitting between them. The CDR3 length is 14 residues. The CDR3 loop reads CASTVDSSNTEAFF. The CDR3 DNA follows: TGTGCCAGCACTGTGGACAGTTCCAACACTGAAGCTTTCTTT.

In its sample, this clonotype was seen a few times. The chain joins TRBV11-2 to TRBJ2-7, with D perhaps matching TRBD1 (6 bases). The CDR3 length is 13 residues. The V end lost 5 bases, the J end lost 0 bases, and 8 bases lay between the germline ends. Germline CDR1 reads SGHAT; CDR2 reads FQNNGV. CDR3 nucleotide sequence: TGTGCCAGCAGCCGGGACACCTCCTACGAGCAGTACTTC. Translation gives CASSRDTSYEQYF.

The sample holds a few counts of this clonotype. The chain has TRBV6-2 or TRBV6-3 and TRBJ1-2, with TRBD1 matching over 7 bases. This CDR3 is 15 amino acids long. The ends lost 5 bases at V and 8 bases at J; junction bases unmatched: 14. Germline CDR1 reads MNHEY; CDR2 reads SVGEGT. CDR3: CASSLPPDRLRGYTF. The CDR3 nucleotides read TGTGCCAGCAGTCTACCCCCGGACAGGCTACGCGGCTACACCTTC.

There are a few counts of this clonotype. This chain links TRBV27 with TRBJ1-2, with D maybe TRBD1 (5 bases). The V end lost 7 bases, the J end lost 4 bases, and 13 bases lay between the germline ends. The CDR3 consists of 13 residues. Germline loops: CDR1 MNHEY, CDR2 SMNVEV (reference sequence). The CDR3 DNA sequence: TGTGCCAGCAAAGGGACGGGGGGCTATGGCTACACCTTC. Its protein is CASKGTGGYGYTF.

The chain employs TRBV6-5 and TRBJ1-2, with D possibly being TRBD1 (6 bases). CDR1 is MNHEY, CDR2 SVGAGI, per germline. The CDR3 has 16 amino acids. V lost 0 bases, J lost 2 bases, and 13 bases lay in between. This chain's CDR3 is CASSYSGRQDNYGYTF. The CDR3 DNA follows: TGTGCCAGCAGTTACTCAGGACGACAGGACAACTATGGCTACACCTTC.

The chain combines TRBV7-9 with TRBJ1-1; a possible D gene is TRBD1 (5 bases). CDR3 length equals 13 residues. V lost 3 bases, J lost 1 base, and 6 bases lay in between. From germline, CDR1 is SEHNR and CDR2 FQNEAQ (reference sequence). CDR3 nucleotide sequence: TGTGCCAGCAGCTTTGGGGGGAACACTGAAGCTTTCTTT. This gives the protein CASSFGGNTEAFF.